This T cell receptor (beta chain) comes out of a study of long-term antiretroviral therapy in people with HIV. This clone showed up just a few times. Version v3.0 of the immunoSEQ assay ran at survey level. Generated by immunoSEQ multiplex PCR, the TCRdb table keeps only in-frame clones and is missing some. There are about 28,000 clones in the sample; about 85% occur only once, and 7.5% to 9.5% lies in the top ten. This clonotype originated in a middle-aged man with HIV. The sample in question was unsorted PBMCs, obtained 3 years after starting antiretroviral therapy.

CDR3 protein: CASTLTVGDNYGYTF. In DNA form, the CDR3 reads TGTGCCAGCACCTTAACAGTTGGGGATAACTATGGCTACACCTTC. The V call is TRBV9, the J call TRBJ1-2; D gene unclear. The V end lost 6 bases, the J end lost 1 base, and 16 bases lay between the germline ends. The CDR3 is 15 residues long. CDR1 SGDLS and CDR2 YYNGEE come from the germline V gene. The whole variable domain, filled in from reference TRBV9 and TRBJ1-2, reads DSGVTQTPKHLITATGQRVTLRCSPRSGDLSVYWYQQSLDQGLQFLIQYYNGEERAKGNILERFSAQQFPDLHSELNLSSLELGDSALYFCASTLTVGDNYGYTFGSGTRLTVV.